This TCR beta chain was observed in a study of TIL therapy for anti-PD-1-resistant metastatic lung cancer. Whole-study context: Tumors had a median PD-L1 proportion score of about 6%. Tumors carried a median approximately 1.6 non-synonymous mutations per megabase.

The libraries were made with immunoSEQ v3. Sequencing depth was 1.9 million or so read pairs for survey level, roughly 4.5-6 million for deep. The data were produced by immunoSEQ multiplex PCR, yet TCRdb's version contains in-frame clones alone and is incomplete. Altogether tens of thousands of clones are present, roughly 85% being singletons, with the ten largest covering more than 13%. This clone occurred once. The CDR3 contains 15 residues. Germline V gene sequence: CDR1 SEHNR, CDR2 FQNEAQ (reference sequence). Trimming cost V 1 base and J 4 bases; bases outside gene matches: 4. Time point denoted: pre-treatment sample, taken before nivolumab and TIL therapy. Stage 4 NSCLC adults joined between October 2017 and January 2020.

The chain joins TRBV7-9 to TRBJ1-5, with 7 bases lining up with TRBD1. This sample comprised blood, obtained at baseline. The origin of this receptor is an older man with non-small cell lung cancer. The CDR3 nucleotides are TGTGCCAGCAGCTTAGACAGGGGTCGTAATCAGCCCCAGCATTTT. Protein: CASSLDRGRNQPQHF.